This T cell receptor beta chain was documented in a study of cytomegalovirus exposure and HLA in healthy donors. Across the study: Early on, a data release was issued that held roughly 80 million unique TCRs from HLA-typed donors. Findings of the study overall: Associated with cytomegalovirus, according to the listing, were some 180 TCR beta chains. Presence/absence analyses assumed roughly uniform sequencing depth across donors, which may not hold.

About this clone itself: Its antigen is not identified.

The PCR employed 60 Vbeta primers together with 13 Jbeta primers. The authors' processing: Later work found 74 million or so unique TCR beta chains, with roughly 11 million shared. Sequencing used immunoSEQ multiplex PCR; TCRdb keeps in-frame clones, though not all of them. V and J calls and clone size are as listed in that table; D and trimming were resolved from the DNA. The repertoire consists of some 250,000 clones, with roughly 80% occurring once and the leading ten covering over 5%. Germline lookup yields CDR1 LNHDA and CDR2 SQIVND (reference sequence). This CDR3 is 14 amino acids long. V dropped 8 bases and J dropped 11 bases, with 21 bases sitting between them.

The rearrangement joins TRBV19 to TRBJ1-4; D remains ambiguous. Material for sequencing was PBMCs. The source is a middle-aged woman in good health and CMV-seropositive. The CDR3 region is CASHRTILDLKLFF. CDR3 bases: TGTGCCAGTCACCGAACTATACTCGACCTTAAACTGTTTTTT.